This T cell receptor beta chain emerged from a study of cytomegalovirus exposure and HLA in healthy donors. Study-wide background: Earlier findings included about 120 million unique TCR beta sequences obtained from 170 million or so T cells.

Ends included, the CDR3 has 18 residues. Study-level findings and limits: DRB1 had the most TCR associations and HLA-C the fewest, a later analysis found, with rates varying by HLA locus.

A word on this clone: Its antigen is currently unknown. It is unclear where the CDR3 begins or ends on the DNA, so no DNA is shown, and the CDR3 is as TCRdb lists it.

With 60 Vbeta and 13 Jbeta primers, the PCR was carried out. The assay was immunoSEQ multiplex PCR, and TCRdb's table has in-frame clones only and misses some. This table has around 200,000 clones, around 79% appearing once. V usage is TRBV21-1 and J usage is TRBJ2-4; TRBD1, the table's D call, was not compared with the DNA. TRBV21-1 is flagged as a pseudogene. This clonotype originated in a girl between 2 and 10 years old in good health and CMV-seronegative. The sequenced material came from PBMCs. The CDR3 sequence: CASSNGLLVGTGIRVWHF.